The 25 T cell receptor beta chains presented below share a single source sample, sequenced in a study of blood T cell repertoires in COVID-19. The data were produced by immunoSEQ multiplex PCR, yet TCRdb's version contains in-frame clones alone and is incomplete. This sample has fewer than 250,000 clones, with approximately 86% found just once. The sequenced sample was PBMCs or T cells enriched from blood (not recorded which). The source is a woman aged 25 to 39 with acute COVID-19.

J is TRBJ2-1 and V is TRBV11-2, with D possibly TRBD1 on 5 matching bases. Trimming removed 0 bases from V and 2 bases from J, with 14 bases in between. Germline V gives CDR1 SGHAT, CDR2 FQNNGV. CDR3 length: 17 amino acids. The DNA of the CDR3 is TGTGCCAGCAGCTTAGAGGGCCCAGGGTGGACCTACAATGAGCAGTTCTTC. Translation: CASSLEGPGWTYNEQFF.

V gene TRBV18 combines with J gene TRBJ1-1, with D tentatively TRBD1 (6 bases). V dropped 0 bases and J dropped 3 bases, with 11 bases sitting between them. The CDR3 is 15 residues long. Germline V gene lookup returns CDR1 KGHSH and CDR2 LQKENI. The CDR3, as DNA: TGTGCCAGCTCACCACCGGGGGGGGCATACACTGAAGCTTTCTTT. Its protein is CASSPPGGAYTEAFF.

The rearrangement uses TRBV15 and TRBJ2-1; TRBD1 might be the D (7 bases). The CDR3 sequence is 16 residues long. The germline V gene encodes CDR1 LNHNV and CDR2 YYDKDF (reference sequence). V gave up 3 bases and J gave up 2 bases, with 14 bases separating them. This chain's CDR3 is CATSRDRGTAYNEQFF. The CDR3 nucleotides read TGTGCCACCAGCAGGGACCGGGGGACAGCCTACAATGAGCAGTTCTTC.

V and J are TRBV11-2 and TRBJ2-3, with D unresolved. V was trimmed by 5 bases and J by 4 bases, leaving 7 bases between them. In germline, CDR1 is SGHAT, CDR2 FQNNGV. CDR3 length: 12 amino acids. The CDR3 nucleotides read TGTGCCAGCAGCCCTCCCCCAGATACGCAGTATTTT. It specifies CASSPPPDTQYF.

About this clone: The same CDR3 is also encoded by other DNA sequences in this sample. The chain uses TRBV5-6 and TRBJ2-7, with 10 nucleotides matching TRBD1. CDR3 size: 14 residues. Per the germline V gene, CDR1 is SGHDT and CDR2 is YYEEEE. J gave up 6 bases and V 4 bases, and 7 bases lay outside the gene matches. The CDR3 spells CASSLRQGAGEQYF. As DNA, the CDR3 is TGTGCCAGCAGCCTCAGACAGGGGGCAGGCGAGCAGTACTTC.

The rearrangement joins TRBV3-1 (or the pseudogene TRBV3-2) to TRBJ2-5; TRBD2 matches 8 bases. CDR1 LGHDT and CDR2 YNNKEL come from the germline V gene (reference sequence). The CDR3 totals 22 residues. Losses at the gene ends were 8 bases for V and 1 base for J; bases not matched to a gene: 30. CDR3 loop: CASFRRGTFPGLEVCTQETQYF. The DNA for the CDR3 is TGTGCCAGCTTTCGGCGGGGAACCTTTCCGGGACTAGAAGTATGCACCCAAGAGACCCAGTACTTC.

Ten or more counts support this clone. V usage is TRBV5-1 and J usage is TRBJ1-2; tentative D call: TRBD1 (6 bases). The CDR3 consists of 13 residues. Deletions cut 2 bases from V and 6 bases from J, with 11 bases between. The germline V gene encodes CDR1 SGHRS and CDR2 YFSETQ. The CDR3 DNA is TGCGCCAGCAGCTTCCAGGGGAGGGATGGCTACACCTTC. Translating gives CASSFQGRDGYTF.

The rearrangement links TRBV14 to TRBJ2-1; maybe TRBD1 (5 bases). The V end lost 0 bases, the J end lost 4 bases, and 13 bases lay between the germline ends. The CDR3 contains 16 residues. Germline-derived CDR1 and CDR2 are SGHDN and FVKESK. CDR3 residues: CASSQDYRSSYNEQFF. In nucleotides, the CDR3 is TGTGCCAGCAGCCAAGATTACAGGTCTAGTTACAATGAGCAGTTCTTC. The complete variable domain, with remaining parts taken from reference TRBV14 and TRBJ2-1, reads EAGVTQFPSHSVIEKGQTVTLRCDPISGHDNLYWYRRVMGKEIKFLLHFVKESKQDESGMPNNRFLAERTGGTYSTLKVQPAELEDSGVYFCASSQDYRSSYNEQFFGPGTRLTVL.

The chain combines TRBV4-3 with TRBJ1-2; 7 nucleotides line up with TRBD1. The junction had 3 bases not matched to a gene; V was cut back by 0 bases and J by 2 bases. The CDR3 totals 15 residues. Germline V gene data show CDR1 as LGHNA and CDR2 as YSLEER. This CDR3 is CASSQDEGANYGYTF. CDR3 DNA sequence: TGCGCCAGCAGCCAAGATGAGGGGGCGAACTATGGCTACACCTTC.

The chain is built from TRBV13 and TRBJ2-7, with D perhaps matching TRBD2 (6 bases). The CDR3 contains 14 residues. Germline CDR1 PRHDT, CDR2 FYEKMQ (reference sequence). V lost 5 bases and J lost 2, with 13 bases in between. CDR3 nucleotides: TGTGCCAGCAGCGGCGGCGGGGAGACCTACGAGCAGTACTTC. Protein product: CASSGGGETYEQYF.

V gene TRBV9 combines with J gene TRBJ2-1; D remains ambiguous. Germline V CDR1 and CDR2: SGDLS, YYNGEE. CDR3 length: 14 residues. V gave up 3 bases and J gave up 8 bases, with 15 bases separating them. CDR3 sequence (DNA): TGTGCCAGCAGCGCCCGCCTAGTTCCCTATGAGCAGTTCTTC. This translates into CASSARLVPYEQFF.

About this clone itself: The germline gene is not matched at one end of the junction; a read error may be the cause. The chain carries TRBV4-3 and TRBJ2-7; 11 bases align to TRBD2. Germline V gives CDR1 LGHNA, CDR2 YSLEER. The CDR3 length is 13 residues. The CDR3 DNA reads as TGCGCCAGCAGCTCGGGACTAGCGGACGGAGTAATCTTC. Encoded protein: CASSSGLADGVIF.

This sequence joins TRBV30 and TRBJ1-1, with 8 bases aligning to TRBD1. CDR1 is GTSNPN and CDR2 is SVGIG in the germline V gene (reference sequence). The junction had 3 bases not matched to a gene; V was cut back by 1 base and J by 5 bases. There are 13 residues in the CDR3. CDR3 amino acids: CAWSGQGWTEAFF. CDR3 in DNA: TGTGCCTGGAGTGGACAGGGGTGGACTGAAGCTTTCTTT.

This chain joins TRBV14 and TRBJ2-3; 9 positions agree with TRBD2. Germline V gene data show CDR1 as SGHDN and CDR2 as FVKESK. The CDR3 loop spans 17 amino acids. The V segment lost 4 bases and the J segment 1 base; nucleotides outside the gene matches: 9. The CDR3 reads CASSRYLRTSGTDTQYF. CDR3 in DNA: TGTGCCAGCAGCCGCTACCTCAGGACTAGCGGCACAGATACGCAGTATTTT.

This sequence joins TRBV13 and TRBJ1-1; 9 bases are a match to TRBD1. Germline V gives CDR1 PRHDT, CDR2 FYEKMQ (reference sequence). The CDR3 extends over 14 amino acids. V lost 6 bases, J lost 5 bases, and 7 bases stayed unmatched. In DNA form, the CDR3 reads TGTGCCAGCAGGAACAGCGACAGGGGGACTGAAGCTTTCTTT. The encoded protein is CASRNSDRGTEAFF.

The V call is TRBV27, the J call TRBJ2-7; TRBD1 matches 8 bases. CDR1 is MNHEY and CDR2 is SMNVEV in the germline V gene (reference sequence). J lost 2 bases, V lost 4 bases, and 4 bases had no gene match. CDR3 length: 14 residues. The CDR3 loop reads CASSSTGVTYEQYF. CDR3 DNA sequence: TGTGCCAGCAGTTCGACAGGGGTTACCTACGAGCAGTACTTC.

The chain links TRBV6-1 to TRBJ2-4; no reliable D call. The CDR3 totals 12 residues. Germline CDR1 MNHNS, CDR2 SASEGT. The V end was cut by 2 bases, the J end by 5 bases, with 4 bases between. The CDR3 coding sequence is TGTGCCAGCAGTGAATCTGAAAACATTCAGTACTTC. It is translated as CASSESENIQYF.

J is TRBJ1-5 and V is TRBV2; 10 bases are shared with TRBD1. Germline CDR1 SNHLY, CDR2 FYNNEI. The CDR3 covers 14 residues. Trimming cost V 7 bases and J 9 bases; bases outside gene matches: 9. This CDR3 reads CASKGQGIPLPQHF. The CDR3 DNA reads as TGTGCCAGCAAGGGACAGGGGATCCCTCTGCCCCAGCATTTT.

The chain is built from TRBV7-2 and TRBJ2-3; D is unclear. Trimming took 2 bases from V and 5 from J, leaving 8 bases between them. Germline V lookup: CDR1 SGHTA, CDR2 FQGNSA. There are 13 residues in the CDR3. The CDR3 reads CASSLLSRDTQYF. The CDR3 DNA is TGTGCCAGCAGCTTATTAAGCCGAGATACGCAGTATTTT.

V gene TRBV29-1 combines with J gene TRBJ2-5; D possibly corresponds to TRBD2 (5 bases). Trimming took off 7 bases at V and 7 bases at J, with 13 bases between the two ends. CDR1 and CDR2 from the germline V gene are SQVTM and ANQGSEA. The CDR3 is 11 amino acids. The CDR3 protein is CSGDRGGTQYF. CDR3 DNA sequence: TGCAGCGGAGACCGGGGTGGGACCCAGTACTTC. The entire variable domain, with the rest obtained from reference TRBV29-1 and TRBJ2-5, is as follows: SAVISQKPSRDICQRGTSLTIQCQVDSQVTMMFWYRQQPGQSLTLIATANQGSEATYESGFVIDKFPISRPNLTFSTLTVSNMSPEDSSIYLCSGDRGGTQYFGPGTRLLVL.

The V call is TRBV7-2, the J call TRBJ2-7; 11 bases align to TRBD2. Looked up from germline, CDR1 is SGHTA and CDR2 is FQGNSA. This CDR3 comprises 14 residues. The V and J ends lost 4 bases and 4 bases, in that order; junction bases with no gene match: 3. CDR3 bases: TGTGCCAGCAGCTCCACTAGCGGGGGATACGAGCAGTACTTC. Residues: CASSSTSGGYEQYF.

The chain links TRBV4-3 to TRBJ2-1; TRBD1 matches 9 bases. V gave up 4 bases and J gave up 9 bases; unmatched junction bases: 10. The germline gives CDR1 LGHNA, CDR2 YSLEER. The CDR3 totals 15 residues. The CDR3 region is CASSLRTGAGSEQFF. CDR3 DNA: TGCGCCAGCAGCCTACGGACAGGGGCGGGTAGTGAGCAGTTCTTC.

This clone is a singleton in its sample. CDR3 sequence (DNA): TGTGCCAGCAGTGGGGTCGGGGGGGAGACCCAGTACTTC. Translation gives CASSGVGGETQYF. This rearrangement joins TRBV2 to TRBJ2-5, with TRBD2 matching 7 bases. This CDR3 contains 13 residues. Germline-derived CDR1 and CDR2 are SNHLY and FYNNEI. V shed 4 bases, J shed 5 bases, and the junction held 4 bases outside the gene matches.

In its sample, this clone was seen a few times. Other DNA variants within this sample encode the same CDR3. The CDR3 sequence is CAGQGNTEAFF. The DNA of the CDR3 is TGTGCTGGACAGGGGAACACTGAAGCTTTCTTT. The V and J genes are TRBV30 and TRBJ1-1, with 8 bases identical to TRBD1. Germline lookup yields CDR1 GTSNPN and CDR2 SVGIG (reference sequence). The CDR3 is 11 residues long.

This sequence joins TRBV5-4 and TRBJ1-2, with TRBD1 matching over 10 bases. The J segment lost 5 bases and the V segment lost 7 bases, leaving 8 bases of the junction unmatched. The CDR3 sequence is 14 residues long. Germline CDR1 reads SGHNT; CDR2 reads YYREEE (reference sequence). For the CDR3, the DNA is TGTGCCAGCTTCTGGACAGGGGGTGGTTATGGCTACACCTTC. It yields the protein CASFWTGGGYGYTF.